These 10 T cell receptor beta chains were all obtained from the same sample, sequenced in a study of blood T cell repertoires in COVID-19. TCRdb's table, derived via immunoSEQ multiplex PCR, lists solely in-frame clones and lacks some. The repertoire holds about 250,000 clones, around nine tenths seen once, with approximately 3.3% in the top ten. What was sequenced was peripheral blood. The receptor set was obtained from a man between 18 and 29 years old with active or convalescent COVID-19.

For the CDR3, the DNA is TGTGCCAGCAGCCTTGGCGCAGGGATGGGTTCACCCCTCCACTTT. As protein: CASSLGAGMGSPLHF. J is TRBJ1-6 and V is TRBV6-2 or TRBV6-3; a weak D match, TRBD1 (5 bases). The CDR3 is made up of 15 amino acids. Germline V lookup: CDR1 MNHEY, CDR2 SVGEGT. Deletions cut 6 bases from V and 9 bases from J, with 18 bases between.

CDR3 residues: CASSLDGGTEAFF. The CDR3 DNA sequence: TGTGCCAGCAGCTTAGATGGAGGTACTGAAGCTTTCTTT. This chain links TRBV7-8 with TRBJ1-1; unclear D gene. The CDR3 length is 13 residues. The germline V and J ends were trimmed by 1 base and 5 bases, with 8 bases remaining between them. Per germline, CDR1 SGHVS and CDR2 FQNEAQ.

The rearrangement links TRBV27 to TRBJ1-1; 7 bases are a match to TRBD1. Germline V gene lookup returns CDR1 MNHEY and CDR2 SMNVEV (reference sequence). The CDR3 covers 15 residues. J lost 5 bases, V lost 4 bases, and 10 bases had no gene match. The CDR3 protein is CASSSGQVRRTEAFF. The CDR3 nucleotides are TGTGCCAGCAGTTCCGGACAGGTCCGGCGTACTGAAGCTTTCTTT.

The chain combines TRBV11-2 with TRBJ2-1; tentatively, D is TRBD2 (5 bases). CDR3 length: 16 amino acids. Between the trimmed V and J ends, which lost 1 base and 4 bases, there was a span of 14 bases. CDR1 and CDR2 (germline): SGHAT, FQNNGV. CDR3 in amino acids: CASSLVVWELYNEQFF. The CDR3 bases are TGTGCCAGCAGCTTAGTGGTGTGGGAGTTATACAATGAGCAGTTCTTC.

The V and J genes are TRBV18 and TRBJ1-6; 7 positions agree with TRBD1. J gave up 5 bases and V 6 bases, and 4 bases lay outside the gene matches. The CDR3 totals 14 residues. Germline CDR1 KGHSH, CDR2 LQKENI. The CDR3 nucleotides read TGTGCCAGCTCGTCCGGGACAGATAATTCACCCCTCCACTTT. Translation gives CASSSGTDNSPLHF.

The chain uses TRBV29-1 and TRBJ2-1; D may be TRBD1 (6 bases). V was trimmed by 7 bases and J by 7 bases, leaving 14 bases between them. CDR1 and CDR2 from the germline V gene are SQVTM and ANQGSEA. The length of the CDR3 is 12 residues. The CDR3: CSASWTVNEQFF. The DNA of the CDR3 is TGCAGCGCGTCCTGGACAGTTAATGAGCAGTTCTTC.

The chain joins TRBV28 to TRBJ2-7; 14 bases match TRBD2. CDR1 is MDHEN, CDR2 SYDVKM, per germline. The CDR3 loop spans 18 amino acids. Trimming cost V 4 bases and J 0 bases; bases outside gene matches: 8. CDR3 region: CASSSGTSGRRSSYEQYF. For the CDR3, the DNA is TGTGCCAGCAGTTCCGGGACTAGCGGGAGACGGAGCTCCTACGAGCAGTACTTC.

Only one count was recorded for this clone. V gene TRBV30 combines with J gene TRBJ2-1; 8 nucleotides line up with TRBD2. This CDR3 is built from 14 residues. J was trimmed by 4 bases and V by 1 base; bases with no gene match: 3. Per germline, CDR1 GTSNPN and CDR2 SVGIG (reference sequence). CDR3 sequence (DNA): TGTGCCTGGAGTGGCGGGGGGTCATACAATGAGCAGTTCTTC. It codes for CAWSGGGSYNEQFF.

The chain recombines TRBV15 with TRBJ2-1; 8 bases match TRBD2. The CDR3 is 15 residues long. The germline gives CDR1 LNHNV, CDR2 YYDKDF (reference sequence). Germline trimming cut 1 base from V and 7 bases from J; bases unmatched to any gene: 6. CDR3 sequence (DNA): TGTGCCACCAGCAGAGGGCGGGAGGCCCGAAATGAGCAGTTCTTC. Protein: CATSRGREARNEQFF.

This clone was found a few times. The rearrangement uses TRBV7-9 and TRBJ2-2; 8 bases fit TRBD1. The CDR3 has 17 residues. CDR1 and CDR2 (germline): SEHNR, FQNEAQ (reference sequence). V dropped 1 base and J dropped 4; count of bases not matched to a gene: 8. The CDR3 loop reads CASSLDQGRGPTGELFF. The CDR3 DNA reads as TGTGCCAGCAGCTTAGACCAGGGCAGGGGGCCCACCGGGGAGCTGTTTTTT.